These T cell receptor beta chains were read from a single sample in a study of T-cell reconstitution after alpha-beta-depleted transplantation in children. TCRdb re-derived calls from the PCR reads in MiXCR, one entry per CDR3 protein. The repertoire holds 600,000 or so distinct CDR3 sequences, with 23% as singletons. This material consisted of PBMCs, mostly from graft donor cells, taken 360 days after TCRalphabeta/CD19-depleted stem cell transplant. Source of these receptors: a boy younger than two who had a stem cell transplant for acute myeloid leukemia, so the T cells may come from the graft donor. Both conserved end residues are part of each CDR3. A clone size is listed for some rows: how often the clone was seen (once, few, many), or a class if it is expanded.

>NA|TRBV28
CASSLIGQEETQYF
>NA|TRBV20-1
CSARDFGLTLNTEAFF
>few|TRBV4-3
CASSQAPGGYEQYF
>NA|TRBV20-1
CSARDGYGLAGEGDTQYF
>NA|TRBV6-4
CASSVLGLRDEQFF
>NA|TRBV7-9
CASSLEEVMNTEAFF
>few|TRBV6-1
CASSTPGVGGELFF
>few|TRBV12-3/TRBV12-4
CASSFGQGRGETQYF
>few|TRBV20-1
CSARGSTGNHYGYTF
>many|TRBV5-5
CASSWVGGAGNEQFF
>NA|TRBV3-1
CASSQDHHRARRDTEAFF
>many|TRBV7-2
CASSLATGVTYEQYF
>NA|TRBV29-1
CSVAFEMNTEAFF
>many|TRBV5-6
CASSSFYEQYF
>few|TRBV15
CATSREAGGPYEQYF
>many|TRBV5-1
CASSPWTGSNTGELFF
>few|TRBV7-2
CASSLAANTQYF
>once|TRBV4-3
CASSLVPAGTVEWNNEQFF
>NA|TRBV5-6
CASSFFLGGYKNIQYF
>NA|TRBV12-3/TRBV12-4
CASSLPGSGEETQYF
>NA|TRBV20-1
CSALSKERTGELFF
>many|TRBV20-1
CSASVFTDTQYF
>many|TRBV7-9
CASSRLGGGGSPLHF
>NA|TRBV20-1
CSAELQRGGSYNEQFF
>few|TRBV6-1
CASSGANFATNEKLFF
>few|TRBV5-5
CASSLANRPTTGELFF
>NA|TRBV20-1
CSTVDQADRGLSLTSTDTQYF
>many|TRBV11-2
CASAQGSGGELFF
>many|TRBV20-1
CSAPDFLSDSYEQYF
>few|TRBV28
CASSSPRQTLAKNIQYF
>many|TRBV9
CASSVEFNSPLHF
>many|TRBV6-6
CASTSPPNQPQHF
>NA|TRBV20-1
CSAPHRADTQYF
>NA|TRBV24-1
CATSDFRTGPYEQYF
>NA|TRBV10-2
CASSEVASGGNEQFF
>many|TRBV7-8
CASRISGGARTGELFF
>NA|TRBV7-2
CASSVGTGGRVTDTQYF
>NA|TRBV15
CATSSDGGFRETQYF
>many|TRBV29-1
CSVDPLSTDTQYF
>many|TRBV7-2
CASSLGTGFGETQYF
>NA|TRBV7-2
CASSLYAGNLAYTEAFF